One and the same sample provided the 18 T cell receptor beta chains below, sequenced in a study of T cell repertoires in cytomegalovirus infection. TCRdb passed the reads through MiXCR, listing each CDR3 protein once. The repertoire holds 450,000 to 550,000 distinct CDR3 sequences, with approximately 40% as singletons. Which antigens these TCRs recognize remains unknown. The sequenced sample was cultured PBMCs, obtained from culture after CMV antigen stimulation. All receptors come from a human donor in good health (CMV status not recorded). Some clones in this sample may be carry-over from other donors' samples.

The CDR3 region has the DNA TGTGCCAGCAGGAGGGACGGGACTTCCCAGTTCTTC. It is translated as CASRRDGTSQFF. The rearrangement uses TRBV12-3 or TRBV12-4 and TRBJ2-1; TRBD2 is a possible D gene (6 bases). The CDR3 is made up of 12 amino acids. Trimming cost V 6 bases and J 13 bases, with 16 bases left between them.

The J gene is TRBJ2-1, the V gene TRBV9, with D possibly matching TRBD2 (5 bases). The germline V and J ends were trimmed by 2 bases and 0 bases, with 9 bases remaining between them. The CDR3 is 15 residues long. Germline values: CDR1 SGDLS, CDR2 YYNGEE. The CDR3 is CASSVREGSYNEQFF. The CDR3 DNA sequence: TGTGCCAGCAGCGTGCGAGAGGGCTCCTACAATGAGCAGTTCTTC.

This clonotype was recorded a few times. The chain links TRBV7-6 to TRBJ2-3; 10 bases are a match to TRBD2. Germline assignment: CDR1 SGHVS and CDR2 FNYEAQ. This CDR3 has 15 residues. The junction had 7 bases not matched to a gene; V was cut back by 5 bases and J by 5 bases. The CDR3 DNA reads TGTGCCAGCAGCCCCGTAGCGGGAGGCGTAGATACGCAGTATTTT. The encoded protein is CASSPVAGGVDTQYF.

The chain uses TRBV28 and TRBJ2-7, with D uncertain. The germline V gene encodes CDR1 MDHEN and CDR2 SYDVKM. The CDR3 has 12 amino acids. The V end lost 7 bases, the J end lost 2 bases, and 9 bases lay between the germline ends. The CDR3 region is CASTTETYEQYF. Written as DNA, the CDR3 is TGTGCCAGCACGACGGAAACCTACGAGCAGTACTTC.

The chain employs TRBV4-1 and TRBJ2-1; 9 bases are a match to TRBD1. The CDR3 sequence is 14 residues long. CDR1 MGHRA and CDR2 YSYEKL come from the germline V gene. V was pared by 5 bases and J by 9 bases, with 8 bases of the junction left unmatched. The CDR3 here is CASSYRQGESEQFF. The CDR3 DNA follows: TGCGCCAGCAGCTACCGACAGGGGGAGAGTGAGCAGTTCTTC.

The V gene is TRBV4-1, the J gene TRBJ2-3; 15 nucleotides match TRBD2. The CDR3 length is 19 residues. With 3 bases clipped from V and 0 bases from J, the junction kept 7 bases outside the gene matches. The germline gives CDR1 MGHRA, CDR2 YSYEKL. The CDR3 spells CASSQEGLAGGGSTDTQYF. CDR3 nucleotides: TGCGCCAGCAGCCAGGAGGGACTAGCGGGGGGCGGAAGCACAGATACGCAGTATTTT.

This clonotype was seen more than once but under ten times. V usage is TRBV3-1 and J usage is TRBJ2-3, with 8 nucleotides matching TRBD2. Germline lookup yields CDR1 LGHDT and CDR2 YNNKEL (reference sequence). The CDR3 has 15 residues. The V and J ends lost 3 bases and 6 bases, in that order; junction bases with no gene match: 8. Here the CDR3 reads CASSQGLGPGDTQYF. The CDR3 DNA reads TGTGCCAGCAGCCAGGGACTAGGACCGGGGGATACGCAGTATTTT.

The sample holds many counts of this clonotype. The CDR3 is CASSLYRRETNTEAFF. The CDR3 nucleotides are TGTGCCAGCAGCTTATATCGCCGAGAAACGAACACTGAAGCTTTCTTT. The chain is built from TRBV7-8 and TRBJ1-1; no clear D. The CDR3 runs 16 residues. Trimming took 2 bases from V and 1 from J, leaving 14 bases between them. Germline V gene data show CDR1 as SGHVS and CDR2 as FQNEAQ.

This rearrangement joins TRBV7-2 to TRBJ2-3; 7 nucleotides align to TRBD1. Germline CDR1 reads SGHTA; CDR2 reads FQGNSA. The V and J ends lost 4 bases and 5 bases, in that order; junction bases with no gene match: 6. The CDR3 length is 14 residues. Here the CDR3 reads CASSYDRAGDTQYF. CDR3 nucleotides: TGTGCCAGCAGCTACGACAGGGCCGGAGATACGCAGTATTTT.

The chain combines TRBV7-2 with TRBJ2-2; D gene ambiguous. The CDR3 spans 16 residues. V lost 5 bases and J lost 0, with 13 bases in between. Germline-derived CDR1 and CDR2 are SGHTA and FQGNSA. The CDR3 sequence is CASSPRLGPNTGELFF. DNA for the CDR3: TGTGCCAGCAGCCCTCGCCTTGGGCCGAACACCGGGGAGCTGTTTTTT.

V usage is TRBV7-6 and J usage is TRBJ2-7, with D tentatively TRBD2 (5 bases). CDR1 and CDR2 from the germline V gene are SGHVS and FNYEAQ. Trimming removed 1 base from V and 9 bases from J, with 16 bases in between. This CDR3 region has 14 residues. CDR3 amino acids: CASSLGEDSSVQYF. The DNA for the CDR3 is TGTGCCAGCAGCTTAGGAGAGGACTCCTCGGTGCAGTACTTC. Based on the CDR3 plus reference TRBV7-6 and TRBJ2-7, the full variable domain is GAGVSQSPRYKVTKRGQDVALRCDPISGHVSLYWYRQALGQGPEFLTYFNYEAQQDKSGLPNDRFSAERPEGSISTLTIQRTEQRDSAMYRCASSLGEDSSVQYFGPGTRLTVT.

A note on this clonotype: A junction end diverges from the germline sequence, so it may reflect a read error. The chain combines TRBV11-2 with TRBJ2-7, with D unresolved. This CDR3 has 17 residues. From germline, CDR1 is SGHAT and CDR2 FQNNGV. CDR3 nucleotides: TGTGCCAGCAGCTTCACCCCTGGGTCTCGGCTCTCCAACGAGCAGTACTTC. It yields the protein CASSFTPGSRLSNEQYF.

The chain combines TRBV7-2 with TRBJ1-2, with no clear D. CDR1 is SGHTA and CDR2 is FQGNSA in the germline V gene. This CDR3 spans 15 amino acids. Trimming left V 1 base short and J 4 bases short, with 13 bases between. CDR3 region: CASSLEIVGGYGYTF. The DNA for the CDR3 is TGTGCCAGCAGCTTAGAAATCGTAGGCGGCTATGGCTACACCTTC.

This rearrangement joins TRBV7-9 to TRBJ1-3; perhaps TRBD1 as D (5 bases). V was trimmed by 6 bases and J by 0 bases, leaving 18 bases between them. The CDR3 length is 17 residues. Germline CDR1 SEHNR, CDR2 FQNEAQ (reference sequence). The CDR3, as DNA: TGTGCCAGCAGGGGGCCCATTAGGAGCTTCTCTGGAAACACCATATATTTT. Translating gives CASRGPIRSFSGNTIYF. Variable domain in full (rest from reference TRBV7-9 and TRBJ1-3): DTGVSQNPRHKITKRGQNVTFRCDPISEHNRLYWYRQTLGQGPEFLTYFQNEAQLEKSRLLSDRFSAERPKGSFSTLEIQRTEQGDSAMYLCASRGPIRSFSGNTIYFGEGSWLTVV.

CDR3 protein: CASSTFGANVLTF. The CDR3 region has the DNA TGTGCCAGCAGTACCTTCGGGGCCAACGTCCTGACTTTC. V and J are TRBV12-3 or TRBV12-4 and TRBJ2-6; no clear D. V was shortened by 5 bases and J by 4 bases, with 6 bases between the two germline ends. The CDR3 sequence is 13 residues long.

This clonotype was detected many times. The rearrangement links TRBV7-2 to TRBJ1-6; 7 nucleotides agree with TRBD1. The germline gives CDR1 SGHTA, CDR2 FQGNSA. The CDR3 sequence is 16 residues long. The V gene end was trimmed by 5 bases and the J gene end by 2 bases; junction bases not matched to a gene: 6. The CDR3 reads CASSVTGPTYNSPLHF. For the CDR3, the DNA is TGTGCCAGCAGCGTGACAGGGCCCACCTATAATTCACCCCTCCACTTT.

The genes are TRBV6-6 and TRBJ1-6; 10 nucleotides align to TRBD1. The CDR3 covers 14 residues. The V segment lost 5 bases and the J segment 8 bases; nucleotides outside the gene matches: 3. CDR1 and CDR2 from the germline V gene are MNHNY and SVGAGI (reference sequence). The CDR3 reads CASSGTGVDSPLHF. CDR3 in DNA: TGTGCCAGCAGTGGGACAGGGGTGGATTCACCCCTCCACTTT.

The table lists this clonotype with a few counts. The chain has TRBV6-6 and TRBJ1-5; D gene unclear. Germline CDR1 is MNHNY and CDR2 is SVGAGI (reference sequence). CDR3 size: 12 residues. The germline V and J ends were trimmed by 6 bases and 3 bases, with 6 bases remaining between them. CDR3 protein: CASSRLNQPQHF. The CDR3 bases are TGTGCCAGCAGCAGACTCAATCAGCCCCAGCATTTT.